The 30 T cell receptor beta chains presented below share a single source sample, sequenced in a study of OX40 agonist ivuxolimab in advanced cancers. TCRdb keeps only in-frame clones here, not all; method: immunoSEQ multiplex PCR. The repertoire holds around 68,000 clones, with around 90% as singletons. The sample was CD4+ or CD8+ T cells sorted from blood, taken in a trial of the OX40 agonist ivuxolimab. Source of these receptors: an adult with an advanced solid tumor such as melanoma, head and neck, liver or kidney cancer.

Concerning this clone: The sample carries other DNA sequences with the same CDR3. The chain uses TRBV19 and TRBJ1-5, with 7 bases that match TRBD1. The germline V gene has CDR1 LNHDA and CDR2 SQIVND (reference sequence). The V and J ends lost 4 bases and 3 bases, in that order; junction bases with no gene match: 3. CDR3 length equals 14 residues. The CDR3 region is CASSTTGTNQPQHF. The CDR3 DNA reads TGTGCCAGTAGTACGACAGGGACCAATCAGCCCCAGCATTTT.

The table lists this clone with a count of one. The rearrangement links TRBV18 to TRBJ2-6; D unresolved. Trimming cost V 3 bases and J 0 bases, with 0 bases left between them. Germline V gives CDR1 KGHSH, CDR2 LQKENI. CDR3 size: 13 residues. The CDR3 here is CASSPSGANVLTF. CDR3 coding DNA: TGTGCCAGCTCACCCTCTGGGGCCAACGTCCTGACTTTC.

The J gene is TRBJ2-7, the V gene TRBV7-2; 10 nucleotides line up with TRBD2. The germline V gene encodes CDR1 SGHTA and CDR2 FQGNSA. J was trimmed by 4 bases and V by 4 bases; bases with no gene match: 4. This CDR3 comprises 14 residues. The CDR3 region has the DNA TGTGCCAGCAGCTCCCCGACTAGCGGGTACGAGCAGTACTTC. Translation gives CASSSPTSGYEQYF.

The rearrangement links TRBV6-5 to TRBJ2-5, with TRBD1 matching 9 bases. There are 15 residues in the CDR3. V lost 5 bases and J lost 4; bases outside the gene matches: 8. The germline CDR1 and CDR2 sequences are MNHEY and SVGAGI. CDR3 sequence reads: CASSPTWTGVETQYF. The CDR3 bases are TGTGCCAGCAGTCCTACGTGGACAGGGGTAGAGACCCAGTACTTC.

The V and J genes are TRBV27 and TRBJ1-2; 7 positions match TRBD1. J was trimmed by 2 bases and V by 0 bases; bases with no gene match: 9. Germline CDR1 MNHEY, CDR2 SMNVEV (reference sequence). CDR3 length: 17 residues. The CDR3 region is CASSLSVGGYGNYGYTF. The DNA of the CDR3 is TGTGCCAGCAGTTTATCGGTAGGGGGCTATGGGAACTATGGCTACACCTTC.

The chain employs TRBV6-6 and TRBJ1-5; D possibly corresponds to TRBD1 (5 bases). The CDR3 extends over 13 amino acids. V lost 7 bases and J lost 4, with 11 bases in between. In germline, CDR1 is MNHNY, CDR2 SVGAGI (reference sequence). CDR3 DNA: TGTGCCAGCATGGAGGGGCGTAATCAGCCCCAGCATTTT. It translates to CASMEGRNQPQHF.

The rearrangement uses TRBV2 and TRBJ2-3; possibly TRBD1 for D (6 bases). V lost 2 bases to trimming and J lost 3 bases, with 15 bases between them. The CDR3 sequence is 16 residues long. Per the germline V gene, CDR1 is SNHLY and CDR2 is FYNNEI. CDR3 sequence: CASSERARGYTDTQYF. CDR3 nucleotides: TGTGCCAGCAGTGAACGTGCCAGGGGCTATACAGATACGCAGTATTTT.

V usage is TRBV28 and J usage is TRBJ2-7; 10 nucleotides align to TRBD1. V shed 8 bases and J 0 bases; nucleotides not matched to a gene: 4. The CDR3 runs to 14 residues. Germline values: CDR1 MDHEN, CDR2 SYDVKM. The CDR3 DNA reads as TGTGCCAGCCGGGACAGGGGAAGCTCCTACGAGCAGTACTTC. This encodes CASRDRGSSYEQYF.

The genes are TRBV27 and TRBJ1-3; the match to TRBD1 covers 7 bases. The length of the CDR3 is 16 residues. After removal of 6 bases from V and 0 bases from J, the junction contained 8 bases not matched to a gene. CDR1 MNHEY and CDR2 SMNVEV come from the germline V gene (reference sequence). The CDR3 spells CASRETGLNSGNTIYF. In DNA, the CDR3 is TGTGCCAGCAGAGAGACAGGGCTCAACTCTGGAAACACCATATATTTT.

A few counts support this clone. The genes are TRBV18 and TRBJ1-5; D is unresolved. V was pared by 2 bases and J by 1 base, with 3 bases between. This CDR3 spans 13 amino acids. CDR1 and CDR2 from the germline V gene are KGHSH and LQKENI. CDR3 bases: TGTGCCAGCTCACCAGGGAGCAATCAGCCCCAGCATTTT. This translates into CASSPGSNQPQHF.

V and J are TRBV7-9 and TRBJ1-3; TRBD1 might be the D (5 bases). The CDR3 consists of 15 residues. V was clipped by 3 bases and J by 0 bases, with 9 bases between them. CDR1 and CDR2 from the germline V gene are SEHNR and FQNEAQ (reference sequence). The CDR3 region has the DNA TGTGCCAGCAGCTTGACAGCGAACTCTGGAAACACCATATATTTT. The encoded protein is CASSLTANSGNTIYF.

The chain employs TRBV5-5 and TRBJ1-1; the D gene is possibly TRBD1 (5 bases). Germline V gives CDR1 SGHKS, CDR2 YYEKEE (reference sequence). The CDR3 sequence is 14 residues long. The V end was cut by 4 bases, the J end by 4 bases, with 14 bases between. CDR3 coding DNA: TGTGCCAGCAGCCTCTCCCGGGGGGGCACTGAAGCTTTCTTT. Translation gives CASSLSRGGTEAFF.

The chain's CDR3 is CASSTWTGRQPQHF. In DNA, the CDR3 is TGTGCCAGCAGCACCTGGACAGGGCGTCAGCCCCAGCATTTT. The rearrangement links TRBV5-4 to TRBJ1-5, with 8 bases lining up with TRBD1. This CDR3 region has 14 residues. Germline V CDR1 and CDR2: SGHNT, YYREEE (reference sequence). V lost 4 bases, J lost 6 bases, and 6 bases stayed unmatched.

J is TRBJ2-7 and V is TRBV5-1; no definite D call. The germline gives CDR1 SGHRS, CDR2 YFSETQ. The CDR3 is made up of 14 amino acids. With 1 base removed from V and 0 bases from J, the gap between germline ends came to 8 bases. The CDR3 sequence is CASSLSGNSYEQYF. In DNA, the CDR3 is TGCGCCAGCAGCTTGAGTGGAAACTCCTACGAGCAGTACTTC.

V is TRBV5-1 and J is TRBJ1-2; D is perhaps TRBD1 (6 bases). The CDR3 length is 15 residues. The germline V and J ends were trimmed by 2 bases and 8 bases, with 19 bases remaining between them. Looked up from germline, CDR1 is SGHRS and CDR2 is YFSETQ. The CDR3 nucleotides are TGCGCCAGCAGCTTAATCCACACCGGCGGGGGCGGCTACACCTTC. The encoded protein is CASSLIHTGGGGYTF.

The J gene is TRBJ1-1, the V gene TRBV19, with TRBD1 as a possible D gene (6 bases). There are 18 residues in the CDR3. V lost 4 bases to trimming and J lost 1 base, with 22 bases between them. Germline CDR1 is LNHDA and CDR2 is SQIVND (reference sequence). In nucleotides, the CDR3 is TGTGCCAGTAGTAAGGGGGGGAGAGAGCGAAAGGAGAACACTGAAGCTTTCTTT. Translating it yields CASSKGGRERKENTEAFF. Supplemented by reference TRBV19 and TRBJ1-1, the full variable domain reads DGGITQSPKYLFRKEGQNVTLSCEQNLNHDAMYWYRQDPGQGLRLIYYSQIVNDFQKGDIAEGYSVSREKKESFPLTVTSAQKNPTAFYLCASSKGGRERKENTEAFFGQGTRLTVV.

This chain connects TRBV29-1 to TRBJ2-5; D might be TRBD1 or TRBD2, each matching 5 bases. CDR3 length: 12 amino acids. With 2 bases removed from V and 7 bases from J, the gap between germline ends came to 11 bases. The V gene's germline CDR1 is SQVTM and CDR2 ANQGSEA. CDR3 nucleotide sequence: TGCAGCGTTGAATTGGGGGTTTGGACCCAGTACTTC. This encodes CSVELGVWTQYF.

The rearrangement uses TRBV19 and TRBJ1-4, with D uncertain. Trimming left V 7 bases short and J 0 bases short, with 15 bases between. The V gene's germline CDR1 is LNHDA and CDR2 SQIVND (reference sequence). The CDR3 is made up of 16 amino acids. CDR3 in DNA: TGTGCCAGTAAAATCGGCAGAGAAGCAACTAATGAAAAACTGTTTTTT. Encoded protein: CASKIGREATNEKLFF.

The chain has TRBV19 and TRBJ2-2; the D is unclear. The CDR3 is 15 amino acids. CDR1 and CDR2 (germline): LNHDA, SQIVND (reference sequence). V shed 10 bases and J shed 2 bases, with 17 bases lying between them. CDR3 DNA: TGTGCCACCTTTCCTCGTACCGGAAACACCGGGGAGCTGTTTTTT. Residues: CATFPRTGNTGELFF.

The chain joins TRBV28 to TRBJ1-1, with D possibly matching TRBD1 (6 bases). The germline V gene has CDR1 MDHEN and CDR2 SYDVKM. There are 15 residues in the CDR3. Between the trimmed V and J ends, which lost 6 bases and 4 bases, there was a span of 18 bases. CDR3: CASSFATGFGTEAFF. CDR3 sequence (DNA): TGTGCCAGCAGCTTCGCCACAGGGTTTGGCACTGAAGCTTTCTTT.

J is TRBJ2-2 and V is TRBV9; possibly TRBD2 for D (6 bases). Germline assignment: CDR1 SGDLS and CDR2 YYNGEE. The V end was cut by 0 bases, the J end by 0 bases, with 9 bases between. The CDR3 totals 16 residues. For the CDR3, the DNA is TGTGCCAGCAGCGTAGGGGCGGGGCCGAACACCGGGGAGCTGTTTTTT. Its protein is CASSVGAGPNTGELFF.

This clone was counted a few times. V and J are TRBV28 and TRBJ2-6; 9 bases map to TRBD1. There are 18 residues in the CDR3. Per the germline V gene, CDR1 is MDHEN and CDR2 is SYDVKM. V trimming: 5 bases; J trimming: 2 bases; junction bases outside the gene matches: 10. CDR3 coding DNA: TGTGCCAGCAGTACCTACAGGGGGCAAAGAGCTGGGGCCAACGTCCTGACTTTC. Its translation is CASSTYRGQRAGANVLTF.

J is TRBJ2-1 and V is TRBV14; 9 positions agree with TRBD2. Germline V gives CDR1 SGHDN, CDR2 FVKESK. This CDR3 is built from 18 residues. The trim removed 1 base at V and 0 bases at J, leaving 7 bases unmatched. CDR3 amino acids: CASSQGGSGRSSYNEQFF. DNA of the CDR3: TGTGCCAGCAGCCAAGGAGGAAGCGGGAGGAGCTCCTACAATGAGCAGTTCTTC.

The chain joins TRBV19 to TRBJ2-4; 10 nucleotides line up with TRBD2. The CDR3 runs to 16 residues. Germline CDR1 reads LNHDA; CDR2 reads SQIVND (reference sequence). With V trimmed by 8 bases and J by 4 bases, 11 bases remained unmatched. CDR3 loop: CASLPPSGSGKNIQYF. The CDR3 DNA is TGTGCCAGTCTCCCTCCTAGCGGGAGTGGGAAAAACATTCAGTACTTC.

The chain carries TRBV18 and TRBJ2-5, with 8 bases matching TRBD1. Germline V gene sequence: CDR1 KGHSH, CDR2 LQKENI. With 3 bases clipped from V and 5 bases from J, the junction kept 5 bases outside the gene matches. The CDR3 has 14 amino acids. CDR3 in DNA: TGTGCCAGCTCACCGGGCAGGGGGCAGGAGACCCAGTACTTC. The encoded protein is CASSPGRGQETQYF.

CDR3 bases: TGTGCCAGCAGCTCAACAGGGAAAAATGAAAAACTGTTTTTT. Translating it yields CASSSTGKNEKLFF. The chain links TRBV7-9 to TRBJ1-4; D may be TRBD1 (6 bases). Trimming left V 4 bases short and J 5 bases short, with 11 bases between. This CDR3 spans 14 amino acids. The V gene's germline CDR1 is SEHNR and CDR2 FQNEAQ (reference sequence).

The chain is built from TRBV30 and TRBJ2-3; no clear D. Germline V gene sequence: CDR1 GTSNPN, CDR2 SVGIG (reference sequence). Trimming took 5 bases from V and 6 from J, leaving 15 bases between them. The CDR3 is 13 amino acids. CDR3 protein: CAWEDNPWDTQYF. CDR3 nucleotides: TGTGCCTGGGAAGATAACCCATGGGATACGCAGTATTTT.

This chain uses TRBV29-1 with TRBJ1-1; TRBD1 is a possible D gene (6 bases). The CDR3 spans 11 residues. Germline loops: CDR1 SQVTM, CDR2 ANQGSEA. The ends were cut back, 7 bases at V and 1 base at J, with 7 bases in the middle. CDR3 loop: CSAQGNTEAFF. The CDR3 nucleotides read TGCAGCGCACAGGGGAACACTGAAGCTTTCTTT. Looking up the rest from reference TRBV29-1 and TRBJ1-1 gives the full variable domain: SAVISQKPSRDICQRGTSLTIQCQVDSQVTMMFWYRQQPGQSLTLIATANQGSEATYESGFVIDKFPISRPNLTFSTLTVSNMSPEDSSIYLCSAQGNTEAFFGQGTRLTVV.

The CDR3 reads CASSSAGQGTDTQYF. The CDR3, as DNA: TGCGCCAGCAGCTCCGCCGGACAGGGAACAGATACGCAGTATTTT. This rearrangement joins TRBV5-1 to TRBJ2-3; 8 nucleotides match TRBD1. In germline, CDR1 is SGHRS, CDR2 YFSETQ. With V trimmed by 3 bases and J by 3 bases, 6 bases remained unmatched. This CDR3 is built from 15 residues.

This clone was observed a handful of times. This chain uses TRBV5-1 with TRBJ2-1; 9 nucleotides match TRBD1. Germline V gives CDR1 SGHRS, CDR2 YFSETQ. The CDR3 length is 17 residues. The V segment lost 4 bases and the J segment 9 bases; nucleotides outside the gene matches: 17. CDR3 nucleotide sequence: TGCGCCAGCAGCCCAGGGCGAGCGGGGACAGGGTACGCTGAGCAGTTCTTC. It codes for CASSPGRAGTGYAEQFF.